This T cell receptor beta chain was sequenced in a study of blood T cell repertoires in COVID-19. Study background: Nucleic acid was either cDNA or gDNA, and it came from T cells, B-cell-depleted T cells, or PBMCs.

CDR1 is DFQATT, CDR2 SNEGSKA, per germline (reference sequence). The CDR3 has 13 residues. V was clipped by 3 bases and J by 0 bases, with 9 bases between them. Participants were aged about 18 to 100 years, lived in over 20 US areas, and enrolled virtually. Clinical history as reported by participants underpinned cohort assignment. Authors' analysis steps: It was from reference gene primer amplification that nucleated cell counts were estimated. Only in-frame clones appear in the TCRdb table, and some are missing; sequencing was by immunoSEQ multiplex PCR. The V and J calls and clone size come from that table; D and trimming were worked out from the DNA. The sample includes approximately 220,000 clones, 90% of them seen just once.

The sequenced sample was PBMCs or T cells enriched from blood (not recorded which). The genes are TRBV20-1 and TRBJ2-7; TRBD1 is a possible D gene (5 bases). The TCR was taken from a young man who had been exposed to COVID-19. DNA for the CDR3: TGCAGTGCTAGTACAGGACACTCCTACGAGCAGTACTTC. It codes for CSASTGHSYEQYF.